This T cell receptor (beta chain) was captured by sequencing in a study of blood T cell repertoires in COVID-19. Across the study: The analysed material was cDNA or gDNA that came from T cells, B-cell-depleted T cells, or PBMCs.

Germline V gene sequence: CDR1 SNHLY, CDR2 FYNNEI. With V trimmed by 6 bases and J by 6 bases, 8 bases remained unmatched. The CDR3 has 14 amino acids. Original methodology: Estimated nucleated cell counts came from reference gene primer amplification. TCRdb's copy holds only in-frame clones and misses some; the assay was immunoSEQ multiplex PCR. Clone size and the V and J calls come from that table; the DNA yielded D and trimming. The table records some 80,000 clones, approximately 88% of them present only once. The chain uses TRBV2 and TRBJ1-5; 7 nucleotides match TRBD1. The sequencing sample was made of peripheral blood. The sequence came from a woman over 75 with active or convalescent COVID-19. The CDR3 region is CASRELQGSQPQHF. The CDR3 nucleotides read TGTGCCAGCAGAGAACTACAGGGGAGTCAGCCCCAGCATTTT. Variable domain in full (rest from reference TRBV2 and TRBJ1-5): EPEVTQTPSHQVTQMGQEVILRCVPISNHLYFYWYRQILGQKVEFLVSFYNNEISEKSEIFDDQFSVERPDGSNFTLKIRSTKLEDSAMYFCASRELQGSQPQHFGDGTRLSIL.